This T cell receptor (beta chain) was profiled in a study of cytomegalovirus exposure and HLA in healthy donors. CDR1 and CDR2 (germline): SGHTA, FQGTGA. The junction had 4 bases not matched to a gene; V was cut back by 5 bases and J by 4 bases. CDR3 size: 15 residues. 13 Jbeta primers and 60 Vbeta primers were used for the PCR. TCRdb's copy holds only in-frame clones and misses some; the assay was immunoSEQ multiplex PCR. Here the sample spans roughly 90,000 clones, 60% to 85% being singletons. Source material: PBMCs. The clonotype comes from a woman in her thirties or forties in good health and CMV-seropositive. The chain has TRBV7-3 and TRBJ2-1; 11 nucleotides line up with TRBD2. The CDR3 DNA follows: TGTGCCAGCAGCCCCCGACTAGCGGGGTACAATGAGCAGTTCTTC. Encoded protein: CASSPRLAGYNEQFF.